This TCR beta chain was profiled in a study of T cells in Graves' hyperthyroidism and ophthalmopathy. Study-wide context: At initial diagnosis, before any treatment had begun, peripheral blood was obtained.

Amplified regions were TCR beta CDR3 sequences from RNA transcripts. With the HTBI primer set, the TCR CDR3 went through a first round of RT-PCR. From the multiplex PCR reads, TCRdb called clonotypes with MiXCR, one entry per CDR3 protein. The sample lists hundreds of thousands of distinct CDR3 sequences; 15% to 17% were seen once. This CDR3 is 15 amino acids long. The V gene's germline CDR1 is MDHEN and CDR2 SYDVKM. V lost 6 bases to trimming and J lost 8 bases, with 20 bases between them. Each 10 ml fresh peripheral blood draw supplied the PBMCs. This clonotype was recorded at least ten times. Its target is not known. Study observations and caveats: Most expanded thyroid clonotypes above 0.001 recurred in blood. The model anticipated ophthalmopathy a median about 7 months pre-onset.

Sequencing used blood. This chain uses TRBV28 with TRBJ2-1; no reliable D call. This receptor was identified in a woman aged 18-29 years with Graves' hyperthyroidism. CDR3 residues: CASSPDLTPSHEQFF. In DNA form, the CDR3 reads TGTGCCAGCAGCCCCGACTTAACCCCCTCCCATGAGCAGTTCTTC. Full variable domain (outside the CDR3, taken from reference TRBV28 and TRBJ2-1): DVKVTQSSRYLVKRTGEKVFLECVQDMDHENMFWYRQDPGLGLRLIYFSYDVKMKEKGDIPEGYSVSREKKERFSLILESASTNQTSMYLCASSPDLTPSHEQFFGPGTRLTVL.